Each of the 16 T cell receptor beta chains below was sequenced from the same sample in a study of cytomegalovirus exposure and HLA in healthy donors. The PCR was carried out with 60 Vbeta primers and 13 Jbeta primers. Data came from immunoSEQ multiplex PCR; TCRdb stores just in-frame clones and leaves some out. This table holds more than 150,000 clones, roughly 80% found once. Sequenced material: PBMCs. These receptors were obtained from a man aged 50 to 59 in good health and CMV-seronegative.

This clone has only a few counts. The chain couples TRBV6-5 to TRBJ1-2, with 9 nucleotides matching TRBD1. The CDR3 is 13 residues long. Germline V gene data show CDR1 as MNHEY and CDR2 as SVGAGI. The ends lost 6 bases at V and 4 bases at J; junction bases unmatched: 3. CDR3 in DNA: TGTGCCAGCAGCTCGGACAGGGGCTATGGCTACACCTTC. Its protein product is CASSSDRGYGYTF.

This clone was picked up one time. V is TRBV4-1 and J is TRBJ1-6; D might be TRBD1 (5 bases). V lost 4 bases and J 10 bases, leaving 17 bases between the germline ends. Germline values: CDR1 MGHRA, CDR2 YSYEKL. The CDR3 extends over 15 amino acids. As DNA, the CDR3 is TGCGCCAGCAGCCCCCTCGGGGGGGTAAACTCACCCCTCCACTTT. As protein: CASSPLGGVNSPLHF.

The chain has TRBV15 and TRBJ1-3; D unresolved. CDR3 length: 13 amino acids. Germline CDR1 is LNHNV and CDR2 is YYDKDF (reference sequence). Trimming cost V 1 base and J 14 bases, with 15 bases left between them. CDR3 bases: TGTGCCACCAGCAGAGGTGGTAGAGGAGAGCTATATTTT. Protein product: CATSRGGRGELYF.

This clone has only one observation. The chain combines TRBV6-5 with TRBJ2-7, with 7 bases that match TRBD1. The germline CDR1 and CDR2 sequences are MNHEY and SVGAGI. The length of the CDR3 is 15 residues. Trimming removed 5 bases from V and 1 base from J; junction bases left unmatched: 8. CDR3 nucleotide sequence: TGTGCCAGCAGTACTTTATGGGACAGATCCTACGAGCAGTACTTC. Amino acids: CASSTLWDRSYEQYF.

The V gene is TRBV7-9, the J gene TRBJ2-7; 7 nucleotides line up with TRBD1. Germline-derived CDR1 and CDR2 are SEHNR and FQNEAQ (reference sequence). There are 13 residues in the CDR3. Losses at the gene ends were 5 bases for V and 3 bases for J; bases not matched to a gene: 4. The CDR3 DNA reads TGTGCCAGCAGCCCGACAGGGTTCTACGAGCAGTACTTC. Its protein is CASSPTGFYEQYF. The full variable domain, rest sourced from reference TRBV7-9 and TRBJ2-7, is DTGVSQNPRHKITKRGQNVTFRCDPISEHNRLYWYRQTLGQGPEFLTYFQNEAQLEKSRLLSDRFSAERPKGSFSTLEIQRTEQGDSAMYLCASSPTGFYEQYFGPGTRLTVT.

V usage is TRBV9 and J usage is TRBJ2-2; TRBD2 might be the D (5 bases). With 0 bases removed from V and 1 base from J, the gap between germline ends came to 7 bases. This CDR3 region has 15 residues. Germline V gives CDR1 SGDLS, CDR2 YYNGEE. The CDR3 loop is CASSVVGGNTGELFF. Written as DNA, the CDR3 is TGTGCCAGCAGCGTAGTAGGAGGGAACACCGGGGAGCTGTTTTTT.

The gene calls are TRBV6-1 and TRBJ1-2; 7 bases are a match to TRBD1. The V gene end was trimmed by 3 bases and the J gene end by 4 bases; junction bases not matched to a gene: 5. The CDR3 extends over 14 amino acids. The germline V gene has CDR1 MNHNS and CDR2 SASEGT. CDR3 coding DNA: TGTGCCAGCAGTGACGGGACAGACGTCTATGGCTACACCTTC. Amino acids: CASSDGTDVYGYTF.

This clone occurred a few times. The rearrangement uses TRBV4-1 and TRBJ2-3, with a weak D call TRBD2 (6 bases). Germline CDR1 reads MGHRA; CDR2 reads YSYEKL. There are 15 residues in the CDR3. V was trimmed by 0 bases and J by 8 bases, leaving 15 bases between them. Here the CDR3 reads CASSQEGGRRGTQYF. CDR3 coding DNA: TGCGCCAGCAGCCAAGAGGGGGGTAGACGTGGTACGCAGTATTTT.

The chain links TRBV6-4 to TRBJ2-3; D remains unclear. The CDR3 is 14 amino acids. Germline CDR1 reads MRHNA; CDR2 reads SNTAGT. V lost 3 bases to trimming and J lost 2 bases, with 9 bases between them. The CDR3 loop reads CASSEGLSTDTQYF. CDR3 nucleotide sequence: TGTGCCAGCAGTGAGGGCCTTTCCACAGATACGCAGTATTTT.

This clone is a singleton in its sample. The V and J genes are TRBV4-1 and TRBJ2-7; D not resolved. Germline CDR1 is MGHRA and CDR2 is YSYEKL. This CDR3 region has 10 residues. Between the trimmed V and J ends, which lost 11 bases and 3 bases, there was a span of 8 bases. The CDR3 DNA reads TGCGCCTTTATATACTACGAGCAGTACTTC. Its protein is CAFIYYEQYF.

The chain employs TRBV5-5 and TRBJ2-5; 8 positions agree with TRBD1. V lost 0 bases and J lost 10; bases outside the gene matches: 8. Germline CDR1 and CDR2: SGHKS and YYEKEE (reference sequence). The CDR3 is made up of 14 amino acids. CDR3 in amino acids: CASSLAGDRWDQYF. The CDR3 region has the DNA TGTGCCAGCAGCTTGGCGGGGGACAGGTGGGACCAGTACTTC.

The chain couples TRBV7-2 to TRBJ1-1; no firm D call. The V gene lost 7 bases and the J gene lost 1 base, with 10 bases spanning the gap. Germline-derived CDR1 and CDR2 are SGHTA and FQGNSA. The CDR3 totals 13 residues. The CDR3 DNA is TGTGCCAGCACCCGGGGTTGGAACACTGAAGCTTTCTTT. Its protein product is CASTRGWNTEAFF.

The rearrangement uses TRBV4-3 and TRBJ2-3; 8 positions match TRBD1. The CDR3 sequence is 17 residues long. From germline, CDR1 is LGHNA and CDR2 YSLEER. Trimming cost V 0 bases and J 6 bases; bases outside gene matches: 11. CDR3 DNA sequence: TGCGCCAGCAGCCAAGATGCCGCCGGGACAGGCAAGGATACGCAGTATTTT. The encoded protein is CASSQDAAGTGKDTQYF.

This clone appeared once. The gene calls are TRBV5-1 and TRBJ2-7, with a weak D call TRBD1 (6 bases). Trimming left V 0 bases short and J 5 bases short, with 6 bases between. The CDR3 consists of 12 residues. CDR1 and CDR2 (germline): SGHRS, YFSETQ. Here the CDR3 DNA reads TGCGCCAGCAGCTTGGACAGGGACGAGCAGTACTTC. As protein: CASSLDRDEQYF.

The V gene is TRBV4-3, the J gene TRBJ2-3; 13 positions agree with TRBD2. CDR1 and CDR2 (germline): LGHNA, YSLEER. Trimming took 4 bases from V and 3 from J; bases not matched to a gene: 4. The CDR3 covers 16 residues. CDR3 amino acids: CASSRRLAGGTDTQYF. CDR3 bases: TGCGCCAGCAGCCGAAGACTAGCGGGGGGAACAGATACGCAGTATTTT.

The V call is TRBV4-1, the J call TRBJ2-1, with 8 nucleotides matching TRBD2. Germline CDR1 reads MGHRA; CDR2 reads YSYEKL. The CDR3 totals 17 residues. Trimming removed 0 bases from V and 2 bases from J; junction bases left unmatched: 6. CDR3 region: CASSQEVKLAAYNEQFF. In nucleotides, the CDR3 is TGCGCCAGCAGCCAAGAGGTTAAACTAGCGGCCTACAATGAGCAGTTCTTC.